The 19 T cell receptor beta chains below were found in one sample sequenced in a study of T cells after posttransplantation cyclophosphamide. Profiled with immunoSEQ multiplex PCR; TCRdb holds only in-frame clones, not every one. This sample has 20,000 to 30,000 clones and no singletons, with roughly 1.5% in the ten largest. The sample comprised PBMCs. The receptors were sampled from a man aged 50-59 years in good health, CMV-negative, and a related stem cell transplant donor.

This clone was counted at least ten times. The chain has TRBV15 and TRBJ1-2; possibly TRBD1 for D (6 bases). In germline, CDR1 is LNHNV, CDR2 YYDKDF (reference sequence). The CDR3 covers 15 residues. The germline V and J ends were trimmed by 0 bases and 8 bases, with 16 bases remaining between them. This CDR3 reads CATSRERGEGGGYTF. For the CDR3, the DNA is TGTGCCACCAGCAGAGAAAGGGGGGAGGGAGGGGGCTACACCTTC.

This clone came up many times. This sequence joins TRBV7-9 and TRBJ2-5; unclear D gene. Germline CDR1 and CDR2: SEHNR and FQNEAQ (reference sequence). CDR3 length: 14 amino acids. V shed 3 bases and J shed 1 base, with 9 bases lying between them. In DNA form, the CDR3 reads TGTGCCAGCAGCTTTACTGTTTTCCAAGAGACCCAGTACTTC. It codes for CASSFTVFQETQYF.

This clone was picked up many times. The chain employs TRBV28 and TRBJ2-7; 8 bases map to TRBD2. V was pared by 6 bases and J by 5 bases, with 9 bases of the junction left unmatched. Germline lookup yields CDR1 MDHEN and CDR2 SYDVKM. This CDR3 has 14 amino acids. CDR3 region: CASRLSGRAHEQYF. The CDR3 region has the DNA TGTGCCAGCAGGTTGAGCGGGAGAGCTCACGAGCAGTACTTC.

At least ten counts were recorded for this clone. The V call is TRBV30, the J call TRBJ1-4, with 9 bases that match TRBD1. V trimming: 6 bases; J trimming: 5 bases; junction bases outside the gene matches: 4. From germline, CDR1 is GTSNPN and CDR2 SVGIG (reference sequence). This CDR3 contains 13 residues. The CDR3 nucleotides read TGTGCCTGTTCCGGGACAGGGAATGAAAAACTGTTTTTT. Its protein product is CACSGTGNEKLFF.

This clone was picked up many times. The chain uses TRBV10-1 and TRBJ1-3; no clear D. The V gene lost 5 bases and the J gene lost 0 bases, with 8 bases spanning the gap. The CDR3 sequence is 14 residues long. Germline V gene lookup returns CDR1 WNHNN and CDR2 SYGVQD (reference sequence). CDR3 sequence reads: CASSNILSGNTIYF. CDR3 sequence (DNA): TGCGCCAGCAGTAATATTCTCTCTGGAAACACCATATATTTT.

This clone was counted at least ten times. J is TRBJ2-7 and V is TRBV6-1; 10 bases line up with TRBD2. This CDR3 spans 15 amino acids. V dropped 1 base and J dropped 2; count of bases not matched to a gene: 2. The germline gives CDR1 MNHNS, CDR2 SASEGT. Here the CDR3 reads CASSEDTSGAYEQYF. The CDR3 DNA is TGTGCCAGCAGTGAAGATACTAGCGGGGCCTACGAGCAGTACTTC.

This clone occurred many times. For the CDR3, the DNA is TGTGCCAGCAGCTATGGACAGGGGATCGATACGCAGTATTTT. Translated, it gives CASSYGQGIDTQYF. The chain links TRBV7-8 to TRBJ2-3; 9 nucleotides align to TRBD1. Germline CDR1 is SGHVS and CDR2 is FQNEAQ. CDR3 length: 14 amino acids. V was clipped by 4 bases and J by 6 bases; unmatched bases: 5.

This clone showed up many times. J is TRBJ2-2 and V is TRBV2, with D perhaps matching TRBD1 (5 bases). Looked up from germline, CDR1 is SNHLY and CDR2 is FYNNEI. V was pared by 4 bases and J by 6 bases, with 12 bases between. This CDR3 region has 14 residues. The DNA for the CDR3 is TGTGCCAGCAGTGCAGGGAAGCTGGCCGGGGAGCTGTTTTTT. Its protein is CASSAGKLAGELFF.

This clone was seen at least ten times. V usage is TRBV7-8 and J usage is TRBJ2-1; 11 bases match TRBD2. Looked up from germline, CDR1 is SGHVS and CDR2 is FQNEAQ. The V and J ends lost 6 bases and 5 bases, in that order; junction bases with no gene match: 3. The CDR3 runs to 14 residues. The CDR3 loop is CASRLAGAHNEQFF. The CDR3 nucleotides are TGTGCCAGCAGACTAGCGGGGGCCCACAATGAGCAGTTCTTC.

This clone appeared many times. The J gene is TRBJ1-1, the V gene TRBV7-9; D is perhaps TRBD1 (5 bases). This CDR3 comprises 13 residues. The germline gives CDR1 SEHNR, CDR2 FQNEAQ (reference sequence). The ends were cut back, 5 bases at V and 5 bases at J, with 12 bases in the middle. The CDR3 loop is CASSRRGGTEAFF. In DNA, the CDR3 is TGTGCCAGCAGCCGCCGGGGGGGGACTGAAGCTTTCTTT.

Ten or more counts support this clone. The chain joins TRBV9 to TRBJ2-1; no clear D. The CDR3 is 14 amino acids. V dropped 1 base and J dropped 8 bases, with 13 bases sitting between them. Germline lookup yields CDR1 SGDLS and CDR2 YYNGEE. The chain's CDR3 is CASSVQVVIDEQFF. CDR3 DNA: TGTGCCAGCAGCGTACAGGTCGTAATCGATGAGCAGTTCTTC. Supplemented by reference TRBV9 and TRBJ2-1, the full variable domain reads DSGVTQTPKHLITATGQRVTLRCSPRSGDLSVYWYQQSLDQGLQFLIQYYNGEERAKGNILERFSAQQFPDLHSELNLSSLELGDSALYFCASSVQVVIDEQFFGPGTRLTVL.

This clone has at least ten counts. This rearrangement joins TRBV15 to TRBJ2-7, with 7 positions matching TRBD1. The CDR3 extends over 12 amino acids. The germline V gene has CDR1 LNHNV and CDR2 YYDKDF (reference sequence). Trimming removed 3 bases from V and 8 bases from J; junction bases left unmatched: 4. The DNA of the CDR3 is TGTGCCACCAGCAGGACAGGGTACCAGCAGTACTTC. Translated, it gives CATSRTGYQQYF.

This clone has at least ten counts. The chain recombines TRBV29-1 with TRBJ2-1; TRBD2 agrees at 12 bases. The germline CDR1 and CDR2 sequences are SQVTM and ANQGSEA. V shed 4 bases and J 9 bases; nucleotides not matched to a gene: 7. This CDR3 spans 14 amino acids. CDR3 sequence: CSVATSGGPSEQFF. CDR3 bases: TGCAGCGTTGCTACTAGCGGGGGGCCCTCTGAGCAGTTCTTC.

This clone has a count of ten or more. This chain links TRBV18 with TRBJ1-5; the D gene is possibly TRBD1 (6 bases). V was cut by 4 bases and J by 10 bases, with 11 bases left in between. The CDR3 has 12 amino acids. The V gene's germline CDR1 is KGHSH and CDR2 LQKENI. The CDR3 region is CASSQEQGPQHF. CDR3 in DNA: TGTGCCAGCTCACAAGAACAGGGTCCCCAGCATTTT.

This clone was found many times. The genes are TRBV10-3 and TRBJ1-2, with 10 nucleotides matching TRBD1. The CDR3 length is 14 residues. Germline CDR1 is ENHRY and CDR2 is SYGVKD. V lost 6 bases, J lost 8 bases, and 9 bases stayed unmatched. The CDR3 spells CAIRPGQGTRGYTF. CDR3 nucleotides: TGTGCCATCAGACCGGGACAGGGGACGCGAGGCTACACCTTC.

The chain's CDR3 is CASSFGGGSGEQYF. The CDR3 bases are TGTGCCAGCAGTTTTGGGGGAGGTTCTGGCGAGCAGTACTTC. This chain links TRBV27 with TRBJ2-5, with D perhaps TRBD2 (6 bases). The closer fit of TRBJ2-7 to the DNA end suggests the J call may be wrong. Germline lookup yields CDR1 MNHEY and CDR2 SMNVEV (reference sequence). The CDR3 length is 14 residues.

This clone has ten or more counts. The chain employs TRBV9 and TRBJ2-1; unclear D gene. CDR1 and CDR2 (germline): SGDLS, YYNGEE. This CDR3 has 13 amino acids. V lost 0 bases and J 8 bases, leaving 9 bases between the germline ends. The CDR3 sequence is CASSVENNDEQFF. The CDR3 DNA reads TGTGCCAGCAGCGTAGAGAACAACGATGAGCAGTTCTTC.

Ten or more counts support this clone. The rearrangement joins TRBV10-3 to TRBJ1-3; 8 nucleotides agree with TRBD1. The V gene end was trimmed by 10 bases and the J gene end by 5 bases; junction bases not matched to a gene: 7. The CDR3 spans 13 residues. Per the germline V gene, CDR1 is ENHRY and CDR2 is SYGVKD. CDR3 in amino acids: CATTTGARNTIYF. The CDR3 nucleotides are TGTGCCACCACGACAGGGGCCAGAAACACCATATATTTT.

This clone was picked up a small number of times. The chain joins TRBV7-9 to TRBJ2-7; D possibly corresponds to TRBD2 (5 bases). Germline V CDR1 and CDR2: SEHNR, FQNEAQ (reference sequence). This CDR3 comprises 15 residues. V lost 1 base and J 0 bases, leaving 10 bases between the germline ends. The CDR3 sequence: CASSLGRRSSYEQYF. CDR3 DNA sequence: TGTGCCAGCAGCTTAGGCAGGAGGAGCTCCTACGAGCAGTACTTC.